This T cell receptor (beta chain) was sequenced for a study of blood T cell repertoires in COVID-19. As for the study in general: The origin of the acute and convalescent COVID-19 samples was the United States, Italy and Spain.

Sequencing used immunoSEQ multiplex PCR; TCRdb keeps in-frame clones, though not all of them. The top ten clones hold less than 15% of a sample with about 280,000 clones, approximately 85% of them seen once. Trimming removed 6 bases from V and 11 bases from J, with 14 bases in between. The germline V gene has CDR1 SGHTS and CDR2 YDEGEE. CDR3 length equals 11 residues. The sequence was collected from a human donor in a cohort sampled during active COVID-19. The sequenced material came from peripheral blood. The chain is built from TRBV5-8 and TRBJ1-1; D uncertain. This chain's CDR3 is CASIRSLRAFF. The CDR3 region has the DNA TGTGCCAGCATCCGATCTCTGAGGGCTTTCTTT.